This T cell receptor beta chain was sequenced for a study of somatic mutations in cytotoxic T cells in rheumatoid arthritis (dated by TCRdb to the late 2010s). Turning to the overall study: Before any treatment started and right after they were diagnosed, patients gave peripheral blood samples (about 30 ml EDTA). TCRB deep sequencing covered some 60 patients with rheumatoid arthritis along with some 22 healthy controls. Median age was essentially the same in the patient group and the control group. In newly diagnosed rheumatoid arthritis without treatment, the study examined if expanded CD8+ T-cell clones harbor somatic mutations, relying on TCRB deep sequencing to characterize clonality. Some T-cell populations stained with V beta antibodies were sorted by flow on a FACSAria II or Sony SH800 to nearly 100% purity, with sorted V beta1+ cells additionally subjected to TCRB sequencing. What the authors observed across the whole study: The antigen targets of the expanded CD8+ clones were unknown, and absence from virus-specific databases did not rule out viral specificity. CD8+ clonality increased with age in patients (Spearman r ≈ 0.46) but not in healthy controls. Several identical CD8+ TCRB sequences were found in both blood and synovial fluid, and in about an eighth of the roughly 65 patients the largest CD8+ clone exceeded 20% of CD8+ cells. There was no significant difference in CD8+ T-cell clonality between rheumatoid arthritis patients and age-matched healthy controls.

Turning to this clone: It lacks a known antigen. No much larger clonotype is one base removed from it; base qualities were not supplied.

On an AutoMACS, CD4+ and CD8+ cells were isolated via positive magnetic bead selection, and their purity was verified by flow cytometry. Clonal expansions were first screened by flow cytometry with a TCR V beta antibody panel, then characterized by TCRB deep sequencing of sorted CD8+ fractions. Peripheral blood mononuclear cells were obtained using density gradient separation with Ficoll-Paque PLUS. DNA was extracted from CD4-enriched, CD8-enriched or PBMC samples with Nucleospin Tissue or Tissue XS kits and quantified with a Qubit 2.0 fluorometer. Sequencing of TCRB CDR3 was done on genomic DNA with the immunoSEQ assay. As for the authors' bioinformatics: Patient CD8+ clones larger than 1% were compared against published virus-specific TCRB sequences, and only a few matched. Only productive TCRB rearrangements were included in the analyses. A clone was defined by a unique TCRB CDR3 sequence, and clonality was computed as a productive clonality index based on Shannon entropy. To calculate repertoire overlap between two samples, the template counts of each clone were considered relative to each sample's total templates. V-gene usage measured by flow cytometry correlated with TCRB sequencing V-gene usage, with a Spearman r of around 0.62. TCRdb provides this immuneACCESS table in a form limited to in-frame rearrangements. Some clones are lacking; in checked studies, under half of them reflect an unresolved V gene, and why the rest are absent is not known. D and trimming were read from the DNA, whereas the V and J calls and clone size are those reported in that table. The sample yields around 20,000 clones; around 86% were counted once. Clones ranked in the top ten supply over 13% of the sample.

Input material: CD8+ T cells sorted from blood. The source is an adult with rheumatoid arthritis.

The DNA sequence follows: TGTGCCAGCAGTCGTGGACAGGGGGCGACTCATTTTGGCTACACCTTC. This encodes CASSRGQGATHFGYTF. The sequence is built from TRBV7-9 and TRBJ1-2; TRBD1 agrees with 11 junctional bases. Germline trimming amounts to 6 bases on V and 7 bases on J, with 13 as the count of junction bases outside the gene matches. The CDR3, from cysteine to phenylalanine, totals 16 residues. CDR3 DNA only is kept here, 48 bases in frame from base 1. Sequences SEHNR (CDR1) and FQNEAQ (CDR2) are obtained from the germline V gene (reference sequence).